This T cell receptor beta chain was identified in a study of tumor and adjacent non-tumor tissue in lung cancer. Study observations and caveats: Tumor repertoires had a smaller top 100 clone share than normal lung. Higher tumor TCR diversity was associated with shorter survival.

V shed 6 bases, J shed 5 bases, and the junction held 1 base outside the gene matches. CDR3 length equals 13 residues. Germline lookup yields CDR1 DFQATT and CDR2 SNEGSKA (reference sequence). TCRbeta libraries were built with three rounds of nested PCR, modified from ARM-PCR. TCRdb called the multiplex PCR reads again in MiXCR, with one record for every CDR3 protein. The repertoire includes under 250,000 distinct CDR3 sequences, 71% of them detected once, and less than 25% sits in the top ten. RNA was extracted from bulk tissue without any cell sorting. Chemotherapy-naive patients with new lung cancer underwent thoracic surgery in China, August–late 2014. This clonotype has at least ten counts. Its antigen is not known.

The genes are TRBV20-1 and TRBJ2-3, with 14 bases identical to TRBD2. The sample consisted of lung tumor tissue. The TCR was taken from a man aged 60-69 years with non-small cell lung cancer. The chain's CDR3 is CSATSGREDTQYF. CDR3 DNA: TGCAGTGCGACTAGCGGGAGGGAAGATACGCAGTATTTT.